The table lists the clone carrying this T cell receptor beta chain with a few counts. The antigen remains unidentified. The source of the sample is a study of beta chain features in type 1 diabetes. Overall study results and limits: Reads derived from cDNA could over-represent cells showing high TCR expression. Naive, central memory and Treg TCRB repertoires appeared more alike in patients than in healthy donors. The question of HLA type influencing TCRB rearrangement was one that remained unresolved here. VDJ junctions in type 1 diabetes patients carried more deletions and fewer insertions.

The sequenced template was cDNA made from the entire isolated RNA. Assay used: immunoSEQ multiplex PCR; TCRdb lists only in-frame clones, some missing. Among a few hundred thousand clones listed, around 13% were seen once. Germline loops: CDR1 LNHDA, CDR2 SQIVND (reference sequence). The CDR3 has 13 residues. V was trimmed by 8 bases and J by 4 bases, leaving 12 bases between them. Source material: naive CD4+ T cells from blood. This clonotype originated in a man in his late teens or twenties in good health. This chain uses TRBV19 with TRBJ2-1, with TRBD2 as a possible D gene (6 bases). The CDR3 sequence is CASGGERYNEQFF. The CDR3 bases are TGTGCCAGTGGCGGGGAAAGATACAATGAGCAGTTCTTC.